This TCR beta chain was identified in a study of Graves' ophthalmopathy and Graves' hyperthyroidism. Study-level results: Sensitivity reached 85% to 90% and specificity over 65% for a 13-signature model separating ophthalmopathy from stable hyperthyroidism. The authors also found most expanded thyroid clonotypes above 0.001 frequency in blood.

Researchers classed hyperthyroidism as stable given no ophthalmopathy within 18 months of follow-up. The table lists this clonotype with many counts. Its antigen is unidentified. RNA transcripts yielded amplified TCR beta CDR3 regions. An opening RT-PCR round employed HTBI primers and preceded a second-round multiplex PCR. TCRdb independently ran MiXCR on the multiplex PCR reads; one entry per CDR3 protein. Altogether a few hundred thousand distinct CDR3 sequences are present, 17% being singletons, with the ten largest covering 2.4%. Trimming stripped 0 bases from V and 2 bases from J, with 11 bases between. There are 14 residues in the CDR3. CDR1 is DFQATT and CDR2 is SNEGSKA in the germline V gene (reference sequence).

This TCR came from an adult woman with stable Graves' hyperthyroidism. Sequencing was carried out using peripheral blood. This chain links TRBV20-1 with TRBJ2-7, with TRBD2 as a possible D gene (6 bases). CDR3 region: CSARDGTRAYEQYF. CDR3 DNA sequence: TGCAGTGCTAGAGACGGGACTCGGGCCTACGAGCAGTACTTC.